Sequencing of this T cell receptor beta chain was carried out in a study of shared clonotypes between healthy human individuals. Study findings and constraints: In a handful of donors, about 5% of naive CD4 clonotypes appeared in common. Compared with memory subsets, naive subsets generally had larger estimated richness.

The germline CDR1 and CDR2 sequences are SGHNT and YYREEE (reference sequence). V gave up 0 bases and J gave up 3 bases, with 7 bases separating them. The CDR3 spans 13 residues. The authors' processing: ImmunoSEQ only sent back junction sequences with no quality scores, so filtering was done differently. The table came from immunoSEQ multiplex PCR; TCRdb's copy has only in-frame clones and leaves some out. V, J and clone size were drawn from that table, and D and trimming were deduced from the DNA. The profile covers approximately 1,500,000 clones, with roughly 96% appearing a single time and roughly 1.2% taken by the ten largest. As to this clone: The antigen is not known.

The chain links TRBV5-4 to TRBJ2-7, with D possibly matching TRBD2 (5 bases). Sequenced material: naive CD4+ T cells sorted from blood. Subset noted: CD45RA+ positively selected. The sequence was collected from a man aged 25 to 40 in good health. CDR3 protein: CASSLGLIYEQYF. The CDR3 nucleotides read TGTGCCAGCAGCTTGGGACTAATCTACGAGCAGTACTTC.